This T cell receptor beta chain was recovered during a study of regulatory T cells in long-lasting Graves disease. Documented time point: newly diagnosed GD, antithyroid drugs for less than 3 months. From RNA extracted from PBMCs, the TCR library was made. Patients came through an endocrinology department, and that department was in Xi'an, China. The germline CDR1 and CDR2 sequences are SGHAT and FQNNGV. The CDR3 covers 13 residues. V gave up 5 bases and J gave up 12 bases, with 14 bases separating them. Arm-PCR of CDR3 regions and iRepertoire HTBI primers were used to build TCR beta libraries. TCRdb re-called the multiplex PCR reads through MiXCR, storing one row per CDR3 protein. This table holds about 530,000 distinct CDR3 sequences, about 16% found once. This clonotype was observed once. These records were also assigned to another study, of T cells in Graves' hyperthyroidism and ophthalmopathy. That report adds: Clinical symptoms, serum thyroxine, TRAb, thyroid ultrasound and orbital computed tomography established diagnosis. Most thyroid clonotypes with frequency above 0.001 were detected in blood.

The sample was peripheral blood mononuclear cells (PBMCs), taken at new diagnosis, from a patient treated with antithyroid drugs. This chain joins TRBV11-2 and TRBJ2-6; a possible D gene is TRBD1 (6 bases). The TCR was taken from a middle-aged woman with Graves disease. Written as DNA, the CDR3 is TGTGCCAGCAGCCGGGATCAGGGGCCCGTCCTGACTTTC. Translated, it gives CASSRDQGPVLTF.